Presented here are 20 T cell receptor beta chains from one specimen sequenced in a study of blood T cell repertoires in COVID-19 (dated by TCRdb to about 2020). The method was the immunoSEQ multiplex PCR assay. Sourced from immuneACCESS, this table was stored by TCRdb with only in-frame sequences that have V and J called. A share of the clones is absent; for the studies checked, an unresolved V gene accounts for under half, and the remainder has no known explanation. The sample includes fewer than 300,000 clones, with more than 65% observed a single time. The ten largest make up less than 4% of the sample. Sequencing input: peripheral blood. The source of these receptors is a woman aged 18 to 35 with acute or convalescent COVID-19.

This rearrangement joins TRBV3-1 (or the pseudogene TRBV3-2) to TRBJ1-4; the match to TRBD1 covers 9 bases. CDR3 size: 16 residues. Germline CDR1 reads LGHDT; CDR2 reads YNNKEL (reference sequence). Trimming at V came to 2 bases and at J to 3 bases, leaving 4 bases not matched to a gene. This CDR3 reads CASSQSTGGANEKLFF. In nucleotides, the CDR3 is TGTGCCAGCAGCCAATCGACAGGGGGGGCTAATGAAAAACTGTTTTTT.

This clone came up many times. DNA for the CDR3: TGTGCCAGCACAGGTGGGAGGCTAGCGGGCTACAATGAGCAGTTCTTC. Protein sequence: CASTGGRLAGYNEQFF. The chain uses TRBV28 and TRBJ2-1; TRBD2 aligns across 8 bases. This CDR3 is built from 16 residues. V lost 7 bases and J lost 3; bases outside the gene matches: 11. Germline-derived CDR1 and CDR2 are MDHEN and SYDVKM.

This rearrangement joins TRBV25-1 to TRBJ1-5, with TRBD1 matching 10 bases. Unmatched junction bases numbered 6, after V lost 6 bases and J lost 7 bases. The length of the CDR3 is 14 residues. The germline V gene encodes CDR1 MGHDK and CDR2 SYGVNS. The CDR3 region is CASRRTGGAQPQHF. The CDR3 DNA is TGTGCCAGCAGGCGGACAGGGGGGGCGCAGCCCCAGCATTTT.

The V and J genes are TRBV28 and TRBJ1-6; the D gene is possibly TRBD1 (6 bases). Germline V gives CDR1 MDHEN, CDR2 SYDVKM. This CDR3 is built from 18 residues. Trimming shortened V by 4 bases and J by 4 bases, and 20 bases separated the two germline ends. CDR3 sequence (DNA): TGTGCCAGCAGTTCCCCCCCCCGGGGGGCCCCTTATAATTCACCCCTCCACTTT. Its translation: CASSSPPRGAPYNSPLHF. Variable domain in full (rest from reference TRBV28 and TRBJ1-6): DVKVTQSSRYLVKRTGEKVFLECVQDMDHENMFWYRQDPGLGLRLIYFSYDVKMKEKGDIPEGYSVSREKKERFSLILESASTNQTSMYLCASSSPPRGAPYNSPLHFGNGTRLTVT.

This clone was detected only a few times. In DNA, the CDR3 is TGTGCCAGCAGCTTAGGTGGCAGGGGAGGGGAGACCCAGTACTTC. It translates to CASSLGGRGGETQYF. The chain uses TRBV7-6 and TRBJ2-5; D perhaps matches TRBD2 (7 bases). The germline V and J ends were trimmed by 1 base and 5 bases, with 14 bases remaining between them. There are 15 residues in the CDR3. The V gene's germline CDR1 is SGHVS and CDR2 FNYEAQ.

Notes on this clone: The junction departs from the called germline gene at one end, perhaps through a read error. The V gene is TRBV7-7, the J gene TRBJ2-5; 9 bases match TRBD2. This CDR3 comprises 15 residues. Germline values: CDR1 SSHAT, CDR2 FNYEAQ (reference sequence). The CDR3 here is CASSLGGLAGETQYF. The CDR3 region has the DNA TGTGCTAGCAGCTTAGGGGGACTAGCTGGGGAGACCCAGTACTTC.

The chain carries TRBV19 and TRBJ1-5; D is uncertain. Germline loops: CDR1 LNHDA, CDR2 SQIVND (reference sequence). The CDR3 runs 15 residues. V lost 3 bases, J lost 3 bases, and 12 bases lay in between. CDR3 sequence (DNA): TGTGCCAGTAGTATTCGGCAGGTATCCAATCAGCCCCAGCATTTT. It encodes CASSIRQVSNQPQHF.

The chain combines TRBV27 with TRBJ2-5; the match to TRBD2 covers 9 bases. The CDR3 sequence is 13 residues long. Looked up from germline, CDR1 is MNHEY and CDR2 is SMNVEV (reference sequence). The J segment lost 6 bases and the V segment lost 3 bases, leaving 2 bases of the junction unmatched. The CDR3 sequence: CASSLREGQTQYF. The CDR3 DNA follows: TGTGCCAGCAGTTTGCGGGAGGGGCAGACCCAGTACTTC.

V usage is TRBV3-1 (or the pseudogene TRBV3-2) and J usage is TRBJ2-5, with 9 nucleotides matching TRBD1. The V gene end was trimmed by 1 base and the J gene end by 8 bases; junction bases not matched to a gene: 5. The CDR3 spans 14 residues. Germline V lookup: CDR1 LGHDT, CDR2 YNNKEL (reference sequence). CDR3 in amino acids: CASSQGGGQGTQYF. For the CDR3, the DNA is TGTGCCAGCAGCCAAGGAGGGGGACAGGGTACCCAGTACTTC.

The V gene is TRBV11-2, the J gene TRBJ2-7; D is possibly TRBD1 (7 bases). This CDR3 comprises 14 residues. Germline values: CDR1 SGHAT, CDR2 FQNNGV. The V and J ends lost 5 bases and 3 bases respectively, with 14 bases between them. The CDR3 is CASSGGTEIYEQYF. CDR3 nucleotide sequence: TGTGCCAGCAGCGGCGGGACAGAGATCTACGAGCAGTACTTC.

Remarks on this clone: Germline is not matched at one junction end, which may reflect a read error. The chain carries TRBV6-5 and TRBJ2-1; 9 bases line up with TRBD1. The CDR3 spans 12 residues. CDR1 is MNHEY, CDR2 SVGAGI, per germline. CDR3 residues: CATSGAGQGVIF. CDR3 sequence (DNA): TGTGCCACCTCAGGAGCGGGACAGGGCGTAATCTTC.

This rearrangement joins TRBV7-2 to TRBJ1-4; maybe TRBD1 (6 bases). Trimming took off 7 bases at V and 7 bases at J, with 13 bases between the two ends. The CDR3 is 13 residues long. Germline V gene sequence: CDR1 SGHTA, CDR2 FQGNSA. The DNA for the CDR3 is TGTGCCAGCACCCGGCAGGGGCCTGAAAAACTGTTTTTT. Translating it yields CASTRQGPEKLFF.

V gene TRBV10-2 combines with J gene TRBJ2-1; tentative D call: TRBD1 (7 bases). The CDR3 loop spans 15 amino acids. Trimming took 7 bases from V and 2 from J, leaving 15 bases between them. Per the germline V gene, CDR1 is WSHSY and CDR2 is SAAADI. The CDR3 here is CASTPTGRPYNEQFF. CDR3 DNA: TGCGCCAGCACCCCGACAGGGAGGCCCTACAATGAGCAGTTCTTC.

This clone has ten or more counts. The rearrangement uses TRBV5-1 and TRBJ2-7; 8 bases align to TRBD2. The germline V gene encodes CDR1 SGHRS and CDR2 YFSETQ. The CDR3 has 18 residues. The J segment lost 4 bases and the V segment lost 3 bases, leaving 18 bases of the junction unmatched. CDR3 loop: CASSSPSYPGLVWYEQYF. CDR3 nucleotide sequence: TGCGCCAGCAGCTCGCCGAGTTACCCGGGACTAGTCTGGTACGAGCAGTACTTC.

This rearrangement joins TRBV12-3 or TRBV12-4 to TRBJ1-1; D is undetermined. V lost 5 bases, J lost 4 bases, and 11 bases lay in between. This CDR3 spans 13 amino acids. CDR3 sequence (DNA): TGTGCCAGCAGTCTCCCGGGGTCCACTGAAGCTTTCTTT. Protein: CASSLPGSTEAFF.

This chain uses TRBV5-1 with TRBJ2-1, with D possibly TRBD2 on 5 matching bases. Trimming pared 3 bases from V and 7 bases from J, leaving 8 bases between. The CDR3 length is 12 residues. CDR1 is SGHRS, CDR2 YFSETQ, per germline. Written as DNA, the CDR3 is TGCGCCAGCAGCTCCCCGGGGAATGAGCAGTTCTTC. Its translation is CASSSPGNEQFF.

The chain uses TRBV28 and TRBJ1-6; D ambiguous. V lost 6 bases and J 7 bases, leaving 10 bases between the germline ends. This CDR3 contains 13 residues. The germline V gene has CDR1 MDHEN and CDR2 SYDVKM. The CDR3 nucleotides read TGTGCCAGCAGCCCATTGAGGAATTCACCCCTCCACTTT. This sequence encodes CASSPLRNSPLHF.

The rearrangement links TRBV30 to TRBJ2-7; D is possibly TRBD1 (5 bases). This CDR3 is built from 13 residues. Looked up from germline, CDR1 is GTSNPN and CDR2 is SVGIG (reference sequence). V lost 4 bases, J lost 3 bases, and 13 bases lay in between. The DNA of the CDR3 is TGTGCCTGGACGGGCCAGGGATTCTACGAGCAGTACTTC. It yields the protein CAWTGQGFYEQYF.

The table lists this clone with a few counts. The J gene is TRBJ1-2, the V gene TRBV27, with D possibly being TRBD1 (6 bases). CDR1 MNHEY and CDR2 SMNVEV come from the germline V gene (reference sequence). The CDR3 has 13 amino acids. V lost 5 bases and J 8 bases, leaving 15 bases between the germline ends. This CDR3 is CASSPAGAWGYTF. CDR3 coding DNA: TGTGCCAGCAGTCCCGCGGGGGCATGGGGCTACACCTTC.

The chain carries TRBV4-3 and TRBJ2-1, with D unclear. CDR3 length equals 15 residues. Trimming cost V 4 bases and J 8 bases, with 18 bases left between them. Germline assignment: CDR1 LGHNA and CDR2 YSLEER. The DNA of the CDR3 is TGCGCCAGCAGCCCAGTTGGTGCGACTGTCTATGAGCAGTTCTTC. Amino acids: CASSPVGATVYEQFF.